This T cell receptor (beta chain) was recovered during a study of CD8 T cells in ankylosing spondylitis. Study-wide points: Past research had described some motif variants in reactive arthritis synovial fluid and blood. Reports say disease-linked clones showed up significantly more in matched ankylosing spondylitis synovial fluid. In ankylosing spondylitis blood, a motif of eight highly homologous TCR beta variants appeared characteristic.

Making the TCR beta libraries involved quantitative 5'-RACE with molecular barcodes. TCRdb itself ran the 5' RACE reads through MiXCR, one entry per CDR3 protein. The table includes 200,000 to 300,000 distinct CDR3 sequences, roughly a quarter detected once. This clonotype was seen a few times. Its antigen remains unidentified. Per the germline V gene, CDR1 is DFQATT and CDR2 is SNEGSKA (reference sequence). The CDR3 is 14 residues long. J lost 3 bases, V lost 6 bases, and 7 bases had no gene match. The sequenced sample was blood, either unsorted or a sorted T cell fraction (not recorded which). The V call is TRBV20-1, the J call TRBJ2-5, with 10 bases aligning to TRBD2. The receptor was derived from a male donor with ankylosing spondylitis or in good health (not recorded which). The CDR3: CSAVWTSGKETQYF. CDR3 nucleotide sequence: TGCAGTGCAGTTTGGACTAGCGGAAAAGAGACCCAGTACTTC.